The rows below give T cell receptor beta chains drawn from one sample of a study of T cells after yellow fever vaccination. TCRdb independently ran MiXCR on the 5' RACE reads; one entry per CDR3 protein. The sample yields about 99,000 distinct CDR3 sequences, 5.8% seen once. The specimen comprised CD8+ T cells sorted from PBMCs, sampled 10 days after the yellow fever booster vaccination. Every receptor here comes from a young man who received the YFV17D yellow fever vaccine. CDR3s include the opening cysteine and the closing phenylalanine or tryptophan. D genes are given only for firm matches. Part of the rows lack a size; the others show once, few, many or a class for expanded clones.

>few|TRBD1|TRBJ2-7|TRBV12-3/TRBV12-4
CASSIGTGGYEQYF
TGTGCCAGCAGTATAGGGACAGGAGGCTACGAGCAGTACTTC
>few|-|TRBJ1-3|TRBV7-9
CASSSTSHSGNTIYF
TGTGCCAGCAGCTCGACGAGCCACTCTGGAAACACCATATATTTT
>-|-|TRBJ2-2|TRBV7-9
CASSSLDNANTGELFF
TGTGCCAGCAGCTCACTCGACAACGCGAACACCGGGGAGCTGTTTTTT
>few|TRBD2|TRBJ2-1|TRBV10-3
CATAGLAVYNEQFF
TGTGCCACAGCGGGACTAGCGGTTTACAATGAGCAGTTCTTC
>-|-|TRBJ2-3|TRBV5-6
CAISLIDTDTQYF
TGTGCCATCAGCTTGATAGACACAGATACGCAGTATTTT
>-|-|TRBJ1-5|TRBV25-1
CASSAAGTQHF
TGTGCCAGCAGTGCCGCAGGAACCCAGCATTTT
>few|TRBD1|TRBJ2-1|TRBV5-1
CASSLTGQDPNEQFF
TGCGCCAGCAGCTTGACCGGACAGGACCCCAATGAGCAGTTCTTC
>-|-|TRBJ2-5|TRBV11-2
CASSLARVGREETQYF
TGTGCCAGCAGCTTAGCGAGGGTGGGCAGGGAAGAGACCCAGTACTTC
>-|-|TRBJ2-1|TRBV7-2
CASSFRVSGPEQFF
TGTGCCAGCAGCTTCAGGGTTTCGGGTCCTGAGCAGTTCTTC
>many|TRBD2|TRBJ2-3|TRBV5-1
CASRLAGGSDTQYF
TGCGCCAGCCGACTAGCGGGGGGAAGCGATACGCAGTATTTT
>few|TRBD2|TRBJ2-1|TRBV5-1
CASSLGTSGEEQFF
TGCGCCAGCAGCTTGGGGACTAGCGGGGAGGAGCAGTTCTTC
>-|-|TRBJ2-2|TRBV29-1
CSARRGLGEELFF
TGCAGCGCTCGTAGGGGATTGGGCGAGGAGCTGTTTTTT
>few|TRBD2|TRBJ2-2|TRBV6-4
CASSPLAGDTGELFF
TGTGCCAGCAGCCCACTAGCGGGGGACACCGGGGAGCTGTTTTTT
>few|-|TRBJ1-2|TRBV12-3/TRBV12-4
CASSLVDPYGYTF
TGTGCCAGCAGTTTAGTAGACCCCTATGGCTACACCTTC
>few|-|TRBJ2-5|TRBV3-1
CASSQEGGRETQYF
TGTGCCAGCAGCCAAGAAGGGGGAAGGGAGACCCAGTACTTC
>many|TRBD2|TRBJ2-7|TRBV5-1
CASSPRLAGLSSYEQYF
TGCGCCAGCAGCCCAAGACTAGCGGGGCTGAGCTCCTACGAGCAGTACTTC
>many|-|TRBJ1-1|TRBV15
CATSLAASGRNTEAFF
TGTGCCACCAGCCTTGCCGCGAGCGGGCGGAACACTGAAGCTTTCTTT
>-|-|TRBJ1-4|TRBV5-5
CASSLDGELFF
TGTGCCAGCAGCTTGGATGGAGAACTGTTTTTT
>many|-|TRBJ2-1|TRBV7-9
CASSDPVGVDNEQFF
TGTGCCAGCAGCGATCCGGTGGGTGTGGACAATGAGCAGTTCTTC
>many|-|TRBJ2-3|TRBV7-9
CASRYSTDTQYF
TGTGCCAGCAGATACAGCACAGATACGCAGTATTTT
>-|TRBD2|TRBJ2-1|TRBV5-4
CASSPGLAGDNEQFF
TGTGCCAGCAGCCCGGGACTAGCGGGTGACAATGAGCAGTTCTTC
>few|TRBD1|TRBJ2-1|TRBV20-1
CSARVVTGVFYEQFF
TGCAGTGCTAGAGTCGTGACAGGGGTGTTCTATGAGCAGTTCTTC
>many|TRBD2|TRBJ2-3|TRBV10-3
CAISGGLAETDTQYF
TGTGCCATCAGTGGGGGACTAGCGGAGACGGATACGCAGTATTTT
>many|-|TRBJ2-7|TRBV4-1
CASSQDRTLYEQYF
TGCGCCAGCAGCCAAGATCGAACTTTATACGAGCAGTACTTC
>few|-|TRBJ2-5|TRBV27
CASSPLERLETQYF
TGTGCCAGCAGTCCACTAGAAAGACTAGAGACCCAGTACTTC
>-|TRBD1|TRBJ2-2|TRBV27
CASSLRDRETGELFF
TGTGCCAGCAGTTTACGGGACAGAGAAACCGGGGAGCTGTTTTTT
>-|TRBD1|TRBJ2-7|TRBV30
CAWQGEQGNYEQYF
TGTGCCTGGCAAGGCGAACAGGGGAACTACGAGCAGTACTTC
>-|-|TRBJ1-1|TRBV5-1
CASSLYSGMGTEAFF
TGCGCCAGCAGCTTATATTCAGGGATGGGCACTGAAGCTTTCTTT
>many|-|TRBJ2-6|TRBV4-3
CASSQVSGTGANVLTF
TGCGCCAGCAGCCAGGTGTCCGGGACTGGGGCCAACGTCCTGACTTTC
>-|-|TRBJ2-3|TRBV29-1
CSVETRSRGATDTQYF
TGCAGCGTCGAAACCCGCTCCCGGGGGGCCACAGATACGCAGTATTTT
>few|-|TRBJ2-3|TRBV20-1
CSVSTSTDTQYF
TGCAGTGTGTCCACCAGCACAGATACGCAGTATTTT
>few|TRBD2|TRBJ2-5|TRBV7-9
CASSTASGIVQETQYF
TGTGCCAGCAGCACGGCTAGCGGAATCGTCCAAGAGACCCAGTACTTC